This entry is about one T cell receptor (beta chain). Its antigen remains unidentified. The treatment denotes: around 19 received Ad26.COV2.S at low or high dose, single or two shots; several received placebo; per-sample allocation not given. At day 63 after the first vaccine or placebo injection, samples were drawn. A Boston donor was an adult aged 18-55 years. This table comes from immunoSEQ multiplex PCR, and its TCRdb copy is limited to in-frame clones, with some not included. The table lists roughly 510,000 clones, roughly 87% of them singletons. The V gene end was trimmed by 9 bases and the J gene end by 1 base; junction bases not matched to a gene: 9. The CDR3 is 15 residues long. Germline V gene data show CDR1 as MNHEY and CDR2 as SVGAGI. These data belong to a study of Ad26.COV2.S vaccination and SARS-CoV-2 variants. Whole-study context: The study gave Ad26.COV2.S intramuscularly, once or twice 56 days apart. Notes on the study in general: Breadth measured for non-spike TCRs was similar across vaccine and placebo recipients.

The material sequenced was peripheral blood, taken in a trial of Ad26.COV2.S vaccine versus placebo. This sequence joins TRBV6-5 and TRBJ1-1, with 9 bases identical to TRBD1. This clonotype was obtained from a person aged 18-65 years who received the Ad26.COV2.S COVID-19 vaccine or a placebo. CDR3 residues: CASQLRDRANTEAFF. In DNA, the CDR3 is TGTGCCAGTCAGTTGAGGGACAGGGCGAACACTGAAGCTTTCTTT.